This T cell receptor beta chain was observed in a study of cytomegalovirus exposure and HLA in healthy donors (dated by TCRdb to about 2017). Study-wide context: An earlier analysis of fewer than 750 of the donors reported over 250 Gb of sequence data and 117 million unique TCR beta sequences obtained from about 170 million T cells. Among around 400 genotyped donors of the cohort, an average of around 250,000 unique TCR beta nucleotide sequences was sequenced per donor, of which about 18% were non-productive. Every discovery cohort repertoire had been produced on one sequencing platform. In an earlier analysis of about 590 of the donors, high-throughput TCR beta sequencing was used to judge whether each TCR beta V gene segment behaved as functional or pseudogenic. The study used immunosequencing to profile the T cell repertoires of several hundred subjects and linked those repertoires to cytomegalovirus serostatus. Because of strong linkage in the cohort, roughly five DR-DQ haplotypes were treated as single units for association and clustering. Alongside the repertoire data, information on donor age, sex, ethnicity and CMV serostatus was compiled. HLA typing covered class I and class II loci at four-digit resolution. The aim of the study was to test whether cataloging public T cell receptors could identify signatures of past pathogen exposure. The genetic ancestry cluster associated with self-reported Caucasian donors included 80% to 90% of the 398 genotyped donors. Typing coverage varied by locus: roughly 620-640 donors for A, B, C, DRB1 and DQB1; roughly 500 for DQA1; more than 600 for DPA1; approximately 490 for DPB1. Genome-wide SNP genotypes for about 60% of the roughly 670 donors were used in a later genetic analysis, which treated that subset as a discovery cohort. To predict cytomegalovirus infection status, the study brought together high-throughput TCR immunosequencing, statistical association of individual TCRs with disease status, and machine learning. Roughly 300 gigabases of sequencing data and tens of millions of unique TCR sequences were included in an early release covering about 700 HLA-typed donors. In a later analysis, previously published TCR beta repertoires from 666 donors were re-analyzed and high-resolution HLA genotyping was added so that TCR occurrence patterns could be studied. A separate validation cohort of about 110 different subjects was used in addition to the roughly 640-subject first cohort. Rather than drawing on any new phenotypic data, the later analysis identified candidate immune exposures from TCR beta sequences and the way those sequences occurred across donors. What the study reported, not specific to this receptor: In a later analysis, several top co-occurrence clusters were reported to appear linked to parvovirus B19, influenza, CMV and Epstein-Barr virus. Compared with the approximately 670-donor mean, donors in an Asian-associated ancestry cluster had fewer N-insertions in productive TCRs, according to a later genetic analysis. A later analysis found that HLA-associated TCR beta chains were more clonally expanded and had lower generation probabilities than equally common non-associated chains. Most CMV-associated TCR beta chains appeared to be HLA-restricted in a later analysis, and the HLA associations seemed to be driven largely by CMV exposure. In an earlier analysis of a few hundred of the donors, most TCR beta V segments were observed in productive rearrangements about 90% or about 30% of the time, broadly matching IMGT annotations. Because counts were too low, some 16 rarely observed V segments, including chromosome 9 orphons, were excluded from the earlier analysis of fewer than 650 of the donors. In a later analysis, the rate of TCR association differed among HLA loci, with DRB1 alleles having the most associated TCRs and HLA-C alleles having the fewest. Roughly uniform sequencing depth across donors was assumed in presence/absence analyses, although this assumption may not hold. Some IMGT-functional V segments, including TRBV6-2 and TRBV6-3, could not be distinguished by the 87-base-pair reads and were therefore excluded. Assigning TCR associations to individual alleles was difficult when HLA alleles, especially DR and DQ, strongly co-occurred. According to the authors, the approach could potentially be generalized to other disease states and immunological phenotypes. In the study, approximately 160 TCR beta chains were listed as associated with cytomegalovirus. In vitro tests confirmed that a few of the cytomegalovirus-associated TCR beta chains recognize cytomegalovirus antigens. In both the original and validation cohorts, the classifier was reported to diagnose cytomegalovirus status with high specificity and sensitivity. A later genetic analysis associated a missense DCLRE1C variant with V-gene and J-gene trimming of TCR beta chains, and an independent cohort replicated the association. A further reported finding was that TCR beta sequences accurately predicted the HLA-A and HLA-B alleles for most subjects in the first cohort. In a later analysis, over 15,000 TCR beta sequences were associated with specific HLA alleles at a false discovery rate of 0.05. Correlated functional status among segregating V segments might be attributable to linkage disequilibrium, but an unknown experimental factor could not be ruled out. The sequencing pipeline was judged likely to have produced a cluster of highly shared sequence variants as a technical artifact. Because some donors lacked HLA typing at each locus, the association tests relied only on the typed subset. The only immune exposure information available for the cohort was CMV serostatus. In this cohort, only TCR beta chains were sequenced, and detectable features were limited by the absence of alpha or paired-chain data. Most TCR sequences were seen in very few donors, while some public TCRs were found in many individuals.

The cohort comprised 670 or so healthy bone marrow donors. Cohort members were all nominally healthy when sampled, although unrecorded immune exposures were likely present. The donor tested CMV seronegative, placing the donor among the 350 or so seronegative members of the cohort. Each donor provided a peripheral blood sample, and peripheral blood mononuclear cells were used for TCR beta sequencing. The Qiagen DNeasy Blood Extraction Kit was used to extract genomic DNA from the blood cell samples. The germline V gene (reference sequence) specifies MNHEY as CDR1 and SMNVEV as CDR2. V is clipped by 1 base and J by 0 bases, and the sequence between their germline boundaries is 3 bases long. The CDR3, from cysteine to phenylalanine, totals 13 residues. Kept here is only the CDR3 DNA, which spans 39 bases and is read in frame from base 1. Preparation of the library involved the immunoSEQ multiplex PCR assay. For the multiplex PCR, a mixture combining 60 forward primers for TCR Vbeta segments and 13 reverse primers for TCR Jbeta segments was used. The CDR3 region of rearranged TCR beta genes was amplified from genomic DNA by a multiplex PCR assay. On the Illumina HiSeq System, the amplified TCR beta libraries were sequenced as 87-base-pair reads. The source study handled its data this way. A later analysis counted 65 million to 90 million unique TCR beta chains across the 650 to 800 repertoires, and some 11 million of these chains were shared by at least two donors. Raw reads were error-corrected and collapsed into unique sequences with a nearest-neighbor algorithm that merged closely related sequences to remove PCR and sequencing errors. To assign V, D and J gene segments, CDR3 sequences were aligned to IMGT reference sequences. For a sequence to be retained, a match of at least six nucleotides was required to both a V gene segment and a J gene segment. Rearrangements were called productive when the CDR3 lacked stop codons and stayed in frame with V and J; all others were non-productive. Following IMGT convention, CDR3 was defined as the stretch from the second conserved V-encoded cysteine up to the conserved J-encoded phenylalanine. The earlier analysis of approximately 590 of the donors excluded any sequence lacking an unambiguous match to a single V gene segment. An earlier analysis of a few hundred of the donors classified V segments as functional when productive rearrangements were above 56.7% and as segregating when the standard deviation between donors was above 5%. A statistical classification framework was built for diagnosing cytomegalovirus status from the catalog of TCR beta chain sequences. V and J gene assignment, in a later analysis, came from comparing TCR nucleotide sequences with IMGT/GENE-DB human TR gene sequences. The TCRdist pipeline was used in a later analysis to assign CDR3 sequences and most-parsimonious VDJ recombination scenarios. A later analysis defined each TCR beta chain by its CDR3 amino acid sequence plus V-gene family, and excluded reads lacking a unique V-gene family. To address suspected cross-contamination and a sequencing artifact, a later analysis removed over 500 highly shared, low-generation-probability nucleotide sequences. In a later analysis, a clonal expansion index for each public chain was calculated from normalized within-repertoire ranks of inferred template counts. Generation probabilities in a later analysis came from a VDJ recombination model fitted to out-of-frame rearrangements, and those results were checked against IGoR. Hypergeometric tests were used in a later analysis to score TCR-TCR, TCR-HLA and TCR-CMV co-occurrence, with a repertoire-size bias correction applied to the TCR pairs. To estimate false discovery rates, a later analysis permuted the HLA or CMV assignments 20 times. In a later analysis, co-occurring TCRs were grouped using DBSCAN, and TCRdist sequence similarity was added for clustering within HLA-allele-positive subsets. Repertoires with fewer than 30,000 or more than 120,000 public chains, plus five repertoires with anomalous nucleotide sharing, were excluded from co-occurrence clustering. Drawn from immuneACCESS, this table holds only the in-frame rearrangements with V and J called that TCRdb kept. Clones are partly lost; checked studies trace under half to an unresolved V gene and leave the rest unexplained. Clone size and the V and J calls come from that table; the DNA yielded D and trimming. This sample lists roughly 100,000 clones; over 65% were detected once. 3.5% to 4% of the sample belongs to the ten largest clones.

On this clone itself: Its antigen remains undetermined. No qualities accompany the bases; no much larger clone lies one base away.

This TCR came from a man aged 45 to 65 in good health and CMV-seronegative. The chain links TRBV27 with TRBJ1-1; the D gene cannot be named for sure. Material for sequencing was PBMCs. CDR3 sequence: CASSLYMNTEAFF. The DNA is as follows: TGTGCCAGCAGTTTATATATGAACACTGAAGCTTTCTTT.